These T cell receptor beta chains were read from a single sample in a study of OX40 agonist ivuxolimab in advanced cancers. Produced via immunoSEQ multiplex PCR; TCRdb's table is partial and in-frame only. Among about 75,000 clones, under 95% were seen once, and the ten largest hold roughly 0.38%. The sequences come from CD4+ or CD8+ T cells sorted from blood, collected in a trial of the OX40 agonist ivuxolimab. The receptors stem from an adult with an advanced solid tumor such as melanoma, head and neck, liver or kidney cancer. The CDR3 runs from the conserved cysteine through the conserved F or W. A D gene is named only where the DNA matches it firmly. A clone size is listed for some rows: how often the clone was seen (once, few, many), or a class if it is expanded.

-	TRBV2	TRBJ2-3	-	CASSQRTSTDTQYF	TGTGCCAGCAGCCAGCGGACTAGCACAGATACGCAGTATTTT
-	TRBV2	TRBJ1-6	TRBD1	CASSPTGVDSPLHF	TGTGCCAGCAGCCCGACAGGGGTGGATTCACCCCTCCACTTT
-	TRBV5-1	TRBJ2-3	-	CASSSRAVTDTQYF	TGCGCCAGCAGCTCGCGGGCCGTCACAGATACGCAGTATTTT
-	TRBV28	TRBJ2-3	TRBD2	CASSPLAGSDTQYF	TGTGCCAGCAGTCCACTAGCGGGATCAGATACGCAGTATTTT
-	TRBV18	TRBJ1-2	-	CASSPLINSEYGYTF	TGTGCCAGCTCACCACTTATTAATTCCGAGTATGGCTACACCTTC
-	TRBV19	TRBJ2-2	TRBD2	CASSIGVTGGQTGELFF	TGTGCCAGTAGTATAGGGGTTACGGGAGGGCAAACCGGGGAGCTGTTTTTT
few	TRBV19	TRBJ2-3	TRBD2	CASKGTSGVYGTQYF	TGTGCCAGTAAAGGGACTAGCGGGGTCTACGGTACGCAGTATTTT
-	TRBV6-5	TRBJ2-3	-	CASRFRTASTDTQYF	TGTGCCAGCAGGTTCCGGACAGCTAGCACAGATACGCAGTATTTT
-	TRBV11-2	TRBJ2-7	-	CASSLDMGLPAREQYF	TGTGCCAGCAGCTTAGATATGGGACTCCCAGCCAGAGAGCAGTACTTC
-	TRBV6-1	TRBJ2-1	TRBD2	CASSEARGLAGDHQFF	TGTGCCAGCAGTGAAGCCAGAGGACTAGCGGGGGACCATCAGTTCTTC
-	TRBV7-2	TRBJ2-3	TRBD2	CASSLSNLAGLQYF	TGTGCCAGCAGCTTGTCGAACCTAGCGGGACTGCAGTATTTT
-	TRBV7-2	TRBJ2-5	-	CASSLGRNQETQYF	TGTGCCAGCAGCTTAGGACGGAACCAAGAGACCCAGTACTTC
-	TRBV19	TRBJ2-2	-	CASSIREGPGELFF	TGTGCCAGTAGTATTCGAGAGGGACCCGGGGAGCTGTTTTTT
-	TRBV28	TRBJ1-5	-	CASSFRQVIYNQPQHF	TGTGCCAGCAGTTTCCGGCAGGTGATATACAATCAGCCCCAGCATTTT
-	TRBV5-1	TRBJ2-5	TRBD2	CASRLGLAEETQYF	TGCGCCAGCAGGCTGGGACTAGCGGAAGAGACCCAGTACTTC
-	TRBV9	TRBJ1-1	-	CASSDATGNTEAFF	TGTGCCAGCAGCGATGCAACAGGGAACACTGAAGCTTTCTTT
-	TRBV5-4	TRBJ1-1	-	CASSFPGAGTEAFF	TGTGCCAGCAGCTTCCCGGGGGCGGGCACTGAAGCTTTCTTT
-	TRBV9	TRBJ2-3	-	CASSVGGTDTQYF	TGTGCCAGCAGCGTAGGGGGCACAGATACGCAGTATTTT
-	TRBV5-1	TRBJ2-2	-	CASSLGIAGELFF	TGCGCCAGCAGCTTGGGGATCGCCGGGGAGCTGTTTTTT
-	TRBV7-2	TRBJ1-2	TRBD1	CASSATGGVGYGYTF	TGTGCCAGCAGCGCGACAGGGGGCGTAGGCTATGGCTACACCTTC
-	TRBV15	TRBJ1-3	-	CATSRGGSGNTIYF	TGTGCCACCAGCAGGGGAGGCTCTGGAAACACCATATATTTT
-	TRBV19	TRBJ1-5	-	CASSILNGNSNQPQHF	TGTGCCAGTAGTATTTTAAATGGGAATAGCAATCAGCCCCAGCATTTT
-	TRBV15	TRBJ2-1	-	CATGSSYYNEQFF	TGTGCCACCGGGTCCTCCTATTACAATGAGCAGTTCTTC